The clone carrying this T cell receptor (beta chain) was found many times. The V gene lost 2 bases and the J gene lost 1 base, with 8 bases spanning the gap. This CDR3 is 14 amino acids long. CDR1 is SNHLY and CDR2 is FYNNEI in the germline V gene. The method was immunoSEQ multiplex PCR; TCRdb's version includes in-frame clones alone and lacks a portion of them. The sample holds around 61,000 clones, nearly 90% seen once. The data stem from a study of blood T cell repertoires in COVID-19. The sequence was obtained from a man in his sixties with acute or convalescent COVID-19. J is TRBJ1-1 and V is TRBV2; no firm D call. Sequenced material: peripheral blood. Here the CDR3 DNA reads TGTGCCAGCAGTGAACTACAGACGAACACTGAAGCTTTCTTT. Its protein is CASSELQTNTEAFF. Looking up the rest from reference TRBV2 and TRBJ1-1 gives the full variable domain: EPEVTQTPSHQVTQMGQEVILRCVPISNHLYFYWYRQILGQKVEFLVSFYNNEISEKSEIFDDQFSVERPDGSNFTLKIRSTKLEDSAMYFCASSELQTNTEAFFGQGTRLTVV.